These 15 T cell receptor beta chains were sequenced from one sample in a study of cytomegalovirus exposure and HLA in healthy donors. PCR was performed using 60 Vbeta and 13 Jbeta primers. Method: immunoSEQ multiplex PCR; TCRdb's copy keeps in-frame clones and lacks some. The top ten hold more than 4.5% of the sample, which has approximately 110,000 clones, more than 60% seen once. Sequenced sample: PBMCs. These receptors were obtained from a female donor in good health and CMV-seropositive.

The genes are TRBV21-1 and TRBJ2-7; the table's D gene call, TRBD2, was not cross checked with the DNA. TRBV21-1 constitutes a pseudogene. There are 11 residues in the CDR3. The DNA of the CDR3 is TGTGCCAGCCGGGTAGGCTACGAGCAGTACTTC. This codes for CASRVGYEQYF.

The chain uses TRBV25-1 and TRBJ2-2; 7 bases match TRBD2. This CDR3 spans 16 amino acids. V gave up 5 bases and J gave up 1 base; unmatched junction bases: 7. The germline V gene encodes CDR1 MGHDK and CDR2 SYGVNS. The DNA of the CDR3 is TGTGCCAGCAGTCCCTTGGGGGGGGAGAACACCGGGGAGCTGTTTTTT. It yields the protein CASSPLGGENTGELFF. Complete variable domain (other parts from reference TRBV25-1 and TRBJ2-2): EADIYQTPRYLVIGTGKKITLECSQTMGHDKMYWYQQDPGMELHLIHYSYGVNSTEKGDLSSESTVSRIRTEHFPLTLESARPSHTSQYLCASSPLGGENTGELFFGEGSRLTVL.

This clone was found a few times. The J gene is TRBJ2-7, the V gene TRBV11-2, with 8 bases fitting TRBD2. This CDR3 is 17 amino acids long. CDR1 is SGHAT, CDR2 FQNNGV, per germline. The ends lost 1 base at V and 2 bases at J; junction bases unmatched: 10. CDR3 loop: CASSLGSGTRFPYEQYF. CDR3 coding DNA: TGTGCCAGCAGCTTAGGATCGGGGACTAGATTCCCCTACGAGCAGTACTTC.

This clone appeared once. The V and J genes are TRBV7-2 and TRBJ2-5, with D unresolved. The CDR3 is 13 residues long. Germline CDR1 reads SGHTA; CDR2 reads FQGNSA. Trimming removed 2 bases at V and 4 bases at J, with 8 bases between. The CDR3 reads CASSLNKRETQYF. DNA for the CDR3: TGTGCCAGCAGCTTAAACAAACGAGAGACCCAGTACTTC.

V and J are TRBV5-1 and TRBJ2-7; 9 bases fit TRBD1. Per the germline V gene, CDR1 is SGHRS and CDR2 is YFSETQ. V shed 4 bases, J shed 1 base, and the junction held 6 bases outside the gene matches. The CDR3 sequence is 15 residues long. CDR3 bases: TGCGCCAGCAGCCGGGACAGGGAGCCGTCCTACGAGCAGTACTTC. This encodes CASSRDREPSYEQYF.

CDR3 in DNA: TGTGCCAGCAGCGTAGACGCGGGGTTCCCCGACGAGCAGTACTTC. This translates into CASSVDAGFPDEQYF. The chain couples TRBV9 to TRBJ2-7; a weak D match, TRBD2 (6 bases). Germline CDR1 and CDR2: SGDLS and YYNGEE. V was clipped by 0 bases and J by 5 bases, with 15 bases between them. This CDR3 is built from 15 residues. The full variable domain, in which reference TRBV9 and TRBJ2-7 provide the parts outside the CDR3, is DSGVTQTPKHLITATGQRVTLRCSPRSGDLSVYWYQQSLDQGLQFLIQYYNGEERAKGNILERFSAQQFPDLHSELNLSSLELGDSALYFCASSVDAGFPDEQYFGPGTRLTVT.

This clone was picked up one time. V usage is TRBV2 and J usage is TRBJ2-7, with D perhaps TRBD2 (5 bases). V was pared by 7 bases and J by 0 bases, with 13 bases between. The germline V gene has CDR1 SNHLY and CDR2 FYNNEI. The length of the CDR3 is 14 residues. Written as DNA, the CDR3 is TGTGCCAGCAAGTATCGGACTCTCTCCTACGAGCAGTACTTC. This codes for CASKYRTLSYEQYF.

The CDR3 loop is CAWSGGIYNEQFF. CDR3 bases: TGTGCCTGGAGTGGCGGGATCTACAATGAGCAGTTCTTC. The rearrangement uses TRBV30 and TRBJ2-1; TRBD2 is a possible D gene (6 bases). Germline CDR1 is GTSNPN and CDR2 is SVGIG (reference sequence). Trimming shortened V by 1 base and J by 3 bases, and 7 bases separated the two germline ends. This CDR3 has 13 residues.

CDR3 nucleotide sequence: TGTGCCAGCAGGGGACTAGCGGGAGATACGCAGTATTTT. Encoded protein: CASRGLAGDTQYF. This chain connects TRBV2 to TRBJ2-3; 12 bases agree with TRBD2. The germline gives CDR1 SNHLY, CDR2 FYNNEI. This CDR3 comprises 13 residues. With 6 bases clipped from V and 5 bases from J, the junction kept 0 bases outside the gene matches.

This clone has only a few counts. The gene calls are TRBV21-1 and TRBJ1-2. TRBV21-1 represents a pseudogene. The CDR3 runs 14 residues. CDR3: CASSKNESFYGYTF. DNA of the CDR3: TGTGCCAGCAGCAAAAACGAGAGCTTCTATGGCTACACCTTC.

This clone showed up just once. The rearrangement links TRBV29-1 to TRBJ2-1, with TRBD1 as a possible D gene (5 bases). The CDR3 loop spans 14 amino acids. The germline V gene encodes CDR1 SQVTM and CDR2 ANQGSEA. Trimming removed 4 bases at V and 9 bases at J, with 19 bases between. The CDR3 protein is CSVATGASRAEQFF. In DNA form, the CDR3 reads TGCAGCGTTGCGACTGGGGCCAGCCGGGCTGAGCAGTTCTTC.

The rearrangement joins TRBV14 to TRBJ2-1, with 9 bases lining up with TRBD2. V dropped 0 bases and J dropped 8; count of bases not matched to a gene: 11. CDR3 length equals 17 residues. Germline CDR1 reads SGHDN; CDR2 reads FVKESK. The CDR3 nucleotides are TGTGCCAGCAGCCAAGATTGGGCTGGACTAGCGTCCGATGAGCAGTTCTTC. Its translation is CASSQDWAGLASDEQFF. Combining the CDR3 with reference TRBV14 and TRBJ2-1 gives the whole variable domain EAGVTQFPSHSVIEKGQTVTLRCDPISGHDNLYWYRRVMGKEIKFLLHFVKESKQDESGMPNNRFLAERTGGTYSTLKVQPAELEDSGVYFCASSQDWAGLASDEQFFGPGTRLTVL.

The V and J genes are TRBV4-3 and TRBJ1-2; 8 nucleotides align to TRBD1. From germline, CDR1 is LGHNA and CDR2 YSLEER. CDR3 length equals 13 residues. V was clipped by 3 bases and J by 7 bases; unmatched bases: 4. Here the CDR3 reads CASSQDRVPGYTF. In nucleotides, the CDR3 is TGCGCCAGCAGCCAGGACAGGGTTCCTGGCTACACCTTC.

The V and J genes are TRBV25-1 and TRBJ1-6; no definite D call. This CDR3 is 15 amino acids long. Trimming stripped 3 bases from V and 9 bases from J, with 15 bases between. Germline-derived CDR1 and CDR2 are MGHDK and SYGVNS. DNA of the CDR3: TGTGCCAGCAGTGATACCCAGAAAATTGCTTCACCCCTCCACTTT. Its protein is CASSDTQKIASPLHF.

The genes are TRBV5-1 and TRBJ2-5, with 9 bases that match TRBD2. V lost 1 base, J lost 2 bases, and 9 bases stayed unmatched. Germline V gene data show CDR1 as SGHRS and CDR2 as YFSETQ. CDR3 size: 17 residues. This CDR3 reads CASSLSPLAGPQETQYF. CDR3 DNA sequence: TGCGCCAGCAGCTTGAGCCCTCTAGCGGGACCTCAAGAGACCCAGTACTTC.